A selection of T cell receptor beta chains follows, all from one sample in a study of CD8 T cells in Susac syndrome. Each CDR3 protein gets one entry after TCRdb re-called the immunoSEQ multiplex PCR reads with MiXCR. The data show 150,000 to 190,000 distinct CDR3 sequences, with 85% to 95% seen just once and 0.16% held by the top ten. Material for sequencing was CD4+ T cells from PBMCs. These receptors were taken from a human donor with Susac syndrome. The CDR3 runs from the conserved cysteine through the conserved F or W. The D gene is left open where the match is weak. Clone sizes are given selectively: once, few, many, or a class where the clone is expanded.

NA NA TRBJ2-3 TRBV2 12 TGTGCCAGCAGCCAACTGACGGCCACGCAGTATTTT CASSQLTATQYF
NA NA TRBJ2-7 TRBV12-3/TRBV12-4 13 TGTGCCAGCAGTTTAGTTAGGGGAAGCGAGCAGTACTTC CASSLVRGSEQYF
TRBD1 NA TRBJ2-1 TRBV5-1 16 TGCGCCAGCAGCTTGGGGACAGGGGGTCCCGAGGGTGAGCAGTTCTTC CASSLGTGGPEGEQFF
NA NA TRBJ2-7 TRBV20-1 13 TGCAGTGCAAGCAAGGTGGGGGAGGAGGAGCAGTACTTC CSASKVGEEEQYF
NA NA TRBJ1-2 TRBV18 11 TGTGCCAGCTCGCTGGGAAGCAGCTACACCTTC CASSLGSSYTF
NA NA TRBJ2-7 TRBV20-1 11 TGCAGTGCAGAGGACTCCTACGAGCAGTACTTC CSAEDSYEQYF
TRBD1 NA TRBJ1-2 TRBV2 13 TGTGCCAGCAGGGCGGGACAGACCTATGGCTACACCTTC CASRAGQTYGYTF
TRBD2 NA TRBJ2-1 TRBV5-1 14 TGCGCCAGCAGCTTGGGGGCTAGCGGAGATGAGCAGTTCTTC CASSLGASGDEQFF
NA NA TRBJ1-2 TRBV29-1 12 TGCAGCGTTGAATTTTGGGGAGGAGGCTACACCTTC CSVEFWGGGYTF
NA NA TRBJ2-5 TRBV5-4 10 TGTGCCGTCCTGGGGGAGACCCAGTACTTC CAVLGETQYF
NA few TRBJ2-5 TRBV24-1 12 TGTGCCACCAGTGATTTTGGGGAGACCCAGTACTTC CATSDFGETQYF
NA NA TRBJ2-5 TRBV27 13 TGTGCCAGCAGCCTCCCGGGGAAGGAGACCCAGTACTTC CASSLPGKETQYF
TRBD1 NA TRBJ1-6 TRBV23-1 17 TGCGCCAGCAGTCAATCGAGGGGGACAGGAGTTAATTCACCCCTCCACTTT CASSQSRGTGVNSPLHF
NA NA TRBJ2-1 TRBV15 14 TGTGCCACCAGCAGAGCTAGGGGTTACAATGAGCAGTTCTTC CATSRARGYNEQFF
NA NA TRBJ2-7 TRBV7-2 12 TGTGCCAGCAGCCTCCCCGCCTCAGCACCCCACTTC CASSLPASAPHF
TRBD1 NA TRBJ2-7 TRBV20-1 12 TGCAGTGCTCTCTTTTCAGGGGGCGAGCAGTACTTC CSALFSGGEQYF
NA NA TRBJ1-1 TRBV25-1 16 TGTGCCAGCAGTGAATCCCTTGGCGTCATGAACACTGAAGCTTTCTTT CASSESLGVMNTEAFF